This TCR beta chain appears in the sequencing data of a study of graft-versus-host responses after intestinal transplantation. As regards this clone: No antigen is known for it.

TCRdb's copy holds only in-frame clones and misses some; the assay was immunoSEQ multiplex PCR. The sample lists more than 100,000 clones, roughly 93% occurring once. This TCR was recovered from a human donor who received an intestinal transplant. This sample comprised unstimulated CD8+ T cells sorted from spleen or lymph node cells, obtained before intestinal transplant.

The CDR3 DNA reads TGTGCCAGCCAAGAAGGGGGTAGAGGCACTGAAGCTTTCTTT. It codes for CASQEGGRGTEAFF. V and J are TRBV6-6 and TRBJ1-1; weak D call: TRBD1 (6 bases). Germline V gene sequence: CDR1 MNHNY, CDR2 SVGAGI (reference sequence). Trimming cost V 8 bases and J 4 bases, with 17 bases left between them. This CDR3 is 14 amino acids long.